The 24 T cell receptor beta chains presented below share a single source sample, sequenced in a study of Ad26.COV2.S vaccination and SARS-CoV-2 variants. Documented treatment: roughly 18 received Ad26.COV2.S at low or high dose, single or two shots; roughly five received placebo; per-sample allocation not given. Sampling took place 63 days after the first vaccine or placebo injection. Data came from immunoSEQ multiplex PCR; TCRdb stores just in-frame clones and leaves some out. The sample has hundreds of thousands of clones, about nine tenths seen once. The material was peripheral blood, obtained in a trial of Ad26.COV2.S vaccine versus placebo. Receptor source: a person between 18 and 65 years old who received the Ad26.COV2.S COVID-19 vaccine or a placebo.

The chain recombines TRBV27 with TRBJ1-2; D is ambiguous. The V end lost 5 bases, the J end lost 6 bases, and 13 bases lay between the germline ends. Germline V gene data show CDR1 as MNHEY and CDR2 as SMNVEV (reference sequence). The length of the CDR3 is 13 residues. The chain's CDR3 is CASSPTGRHGYTF. The CDR3 bases are TGTGCCAGCAGTCCGACGGGCCGGCATGGCTACACCTTC.

J is TRBJ2-1 and V is TRBV5-5; D call uncertain. This CDR3 is 14 amino acids long. Germline assignment: CDR1 SGHKS and CDR2 YYEKEE (reference sequence). With 3 bases removed from V and 3 bases from J, the gap between germline ends came to 10 bases. The CDR3 reads CASSSPDDYNEQFF. The CDR3 DNA is TGTGCCAGCAGCTCGCCGGACGACTACAATGAGCAGTTCTTC.

The chain is built from TRBV7-5 and TRBJ2-5; the D call in the table, TRBD2, was not verified against the DNA. TRBV7-5 represents a pseudogene. The length of the CDR3 is 19 residues. CDR3 bases: TGTGTCAGAAGCTTAGGTCCGGACAGGGGACTAGCGGGAGTGGTGACCCAGTACTTC. Amino acid sequence: CVRSLGPDRGLAGVVTQYF.

This chain links TRBV7-9 with TRBJ2-1; 10 bases align to TRBD2. The V and J ends lost 5 bases and 5 bases, in that order; junction bases with no gene match: 6. CDR3 length: 15 residues. Germline assignment: CDR1 SEHNR and CDR2 FQNEAQ (reference sequence). CDR3 nucleotides: TGTGCCAGCAGCCCTAGCGGGAGTTCCCACAATGAGCAGTTCTTC. Protein sequence: CASSPSGSSHNEQFF. The full variable domain, rest sourced from reference TRBV7-9 and TRBJ2-1, is DTGVSQNPRHKITKRGQNVTFRCDPISEHNRLYWYRQTLGQGPEFLTYFQNEAQLEKSRLLSDRFSAERPKGSFSTLEIQRTEQGDSAMYLCASSPSGSSHNEQFFGPGTRLTVL.

This chain uses TRBV7-8 with TRBJ2-7; D is unresolved. The V gene lost 1 base and the J gene lost 2 bases, with 9 bases spanning the gap. Germline lookup yields CDR1 SGHVS and CDR2 FQNEAQ. The CDR3 is made up of 14 amino acids. The CDR3 DNA reads TGTGCCAGCAGCTTAGTAGGGTTCCCCTACGAGCAGTACTTC. Translating gives CASSLVGFPYEQYF.

The chain couples TRBV5-4 to TRBJ2-2, with 8 bases identical to TRBD2. V gave up 5 bases and J gave up 3 bases; unmatched junction bases: 9. Germline V gives CDR1 SGHNT, CDR2 YYREEE (reference sequence). This CDR3 has 16 amino acids. CDR3 amino acids: CASRRLGGRYTGELFF. In DNA form, the CDR3 reads TGTGCCAGCAGGCGGCTGGGCGGGAGGTACACCGGGGAGCTGTTTTTT.

The gene calls are TRBV5-4 and TRBJ2-2; 7 bases fit TRBD1. With 5 bases clipped from V and 6 bases from J, the junction kept 4 bases outside the gene matches. The CDR3 is 13 amino acids. Germline values: CDR1 SGHNT, CDR2 YYREEE (reference sequence). CDR3 in DNA: TGTGCCAGCAGGCCAGGGGGATCCGGGGAGCTGTTTTTT. This encodes CASRPGGSGELFF.

The rearrangement links TRBV12-3 or TRBV12-4 to TRBJ2-3; 8 bases map to TRBD1. The CDR3 is made up of 13 amino acids. V lost 1 base, J lost 7 bases, and 1 base stayed unmatched. The CDR3 DNA reads as TGTGCCAGCAGTTTAGACAGGGGGAATACGCAGTATTTT. Protein sequence: CASSLDRGNTQYF.

This sequence joins TRBV15 and TRBJ2-1, with 8 nucleotides matching TRBD1. V gave up 10 bases and J gave up 9 bases; unmatched junction bases: 8. Germline values: CDR1 LNHNV, CDR2 YYDKDF (reference sequence). The CDR3 is made up of 12 amino acids. The CDR3 nucleotides read TGTGCCAGTTCTACCAGGGGGCCTGAGCAGTTCTTC. It yields the protein CASSTRGPEQFF.

This chain connects TRBV9 to TRBJ1-6; D perhaps matches TRBD1 (5 bases). V gave up 4 bases and J gave up 0 bases, with 11 bases separating them. In germline, CDR1 is SGDLS, CDR2 YYNGEE. This CDR3 contains 16 residues. This chain's CDR3 is CASSREGSSYNSPLHF. As DNA, the CDR3 is TGTGCCAGCAGCAGGGAGGGGAGCTCCTATAATTCACCCCTCCACTTT.

The V call is TRBV5-6, the J call TRBJ1-3; 8 bases agree with TRBD1. Germline CDR1 reads SGHDT; CDR2 reads YYEEEE. The CDR3 covers 15 residues. V dropped 0 bases and J dropped 2; count of bases not matched to a gene: 1. The CDR3 is CASSLGQGTGNTIYF. CDR3 coding DNA: TGTGCCAGCAGCTTGGGACAGGGGACTGGAAACACCATATATTTT.

The J gene is TRBJ2-3, the V gene TRBV28; perhaps TRBD2 as D (6 bases). CDR1 and CDR2 from the germline V gene are MDHEN and SYDVKM. The CDR3 runs 17 residues. Trimming took 6 bases from V and 0 from J, leaving 19 bases between them. CDR3 in amino acids: CASSRYRGRRSTDTQYF. CDR3 DNA: TGTGCCAGCAGCCGTTATCGAGGGAGGCGTAGCACAGATACGCAGTATTTT.

The chain's CDR3 is CASSLVPGHVGELFF. The CDR3 region has the DNA TGTGCCAGCAGCTTAGTACCCGGGCACGTCGGGGAGCTGTTTTTT. The J gene is TRBJ2-2, the V gene TRBV7-2, with D uncertain. There are 15 residues in the CDR3. Trimming took off 1 base at V and 7 bases at J, with 13 bases between the two ends. Per germline, CDR1 SGHTA and CDR2 FQGNSA.

V and J are TRBV14 and TRBJ1-4, with a possible D match to TRBD1 (5 bases). Trimming shortened V by 1 base and J by 7 bases, and 16 bases separated the two germline ends. Germline loops: CDR1 SGHDN, CDR2 FVKESK. The CDR3 is 16 residues long. The CDR3 DNA sequence: TGTGCCAGCAGCCAAGGGGGCAGGGTTAATCTTGAAAAACTGTTTTTT. Encoded protein: CASSQGGRVNLEKLFF.

The chain couples TRBV20-1 to TRBJ2-5; TRBD1 matches at 8 bases. The V gene end was trimmed by 7 bases and the J gene end by 4 bases; junction bases not matched to a gene: 2. The CDR3 is 11 amino acids. CDR1 and CDR2 (germline): DFQATT, SNEGSKA (reference sequence). The CDR3 DNA sequence: TGCAGTGGACAGGGGACAGAGACCCAGTACTTC. This encodes CSGQGTETQYF.

This chain uses TRBV7-9 with TRBJ2-2, with TRBD2 matching 8 bases. The germline gives CDR1 SEHNR, CDR2 FQNEAQ (reference sequence). The CDR3 is made up of 15 amino acids. V lost 8 bases to trimming and J lost 3 bases; unmatched junction nucleotides: 8. The CDR3 DNA follows: TGTGCCAGCGGGAAGGGGCGGGAGGACACCGGGGAGCTGTTTTTT. This gives the protein CASGKGREDTGELFF. Full variable domain (remainder filled in from reference TRBV7-9 and TRBJ2-2): DTGVSQNPRHKITKRGQNVTFRCDPISEHNRLYWYRQTLGQGPEFLTYFQNEAQLEKSRLLSDRFSAERPKGSFSTLEIQRTEQGDSAMYLCASGKGREDTGELFFGEGSRLTVL.

This chain uses TRBV27 with TRBJ1-6; D gene uncertain. Germline CDR1 and CDR2: MNHEY and SMNVEV (reference sequence). Deletions cut 5 bases from V and 10 bases from J, with 15 bases between. CDR3 length: 14 residues. The chain's CDR3 is CASSERGRGSPLHF. The CDR3 DNA follows: TGTGCCAGCAGTGAACGGGGTCGGGGATCACCCCTCCACTTT.

J is TRBJ2-3 and V is TRBV5-6, with 7 bases aligning to TRBD1. With 0 bases clipped from V and 8 bases from J, the junction kept 6 bases outside the gene matches. The V gene's germline CDR1 is SGHDT and CDR2 YYEEEE. This CDR3 has 14 residues. The CDR3 is CASSLGQGWGTQYF. DNA of the CDR3: TGTGCCAGCAGCTTGGGACAGGGATGGGGTACGCAGTATTTT.

The chain is built from TRBV28 and TRBJ2-7, with 8 bases that match TRBD1. Unmatched junction bases numbered 10, after V lost 4 bases and J lost 5 bases. Germline CDR1 is MDHEN and CDR2 is SYDVKM. The CDR3 is made up of 15 amino acids. The CDR3 here is CASSSLGQGQDEQYF. The CDR3 DNA reads TGTGCCAGCAGTTCTCTAGGACAGGGACAAGACGAGCAGTACTTC.

This chain links TRBV5-1 with TRBJ2-3, with 8 bases that match TRBD2. Germline CDR1 reads SGHRS; CDR2 reads YFSETQ. The CDR3 is 16 residues long. V dropped 0 bases and J dropped 2; count of bases not matched to a gene: 5. The CDR3 reads CASSLGGGRSTDTQYF. CDR3 coding DNA: TGCGCCAGCAGCTTGGGGGGCGGGAGGTCCACAGATACGCAGTATTTT.

Turning to this clone: Different DNA sequences within this sample yield the same CDR3. This sequence joins TRBV7-9 and TRBJ1-1, with D hard to call. There are 13 residues in the CDR3. Trimming took 5 bases from V and 1 from J, leaving 8 bases between them. Germline CDR1 SEHNR, CDR2 FQNEAQ (reference sequence). The CDR3 sequence is CASSRTANTEAFF. The CDR3 DNA reads TGTGCCAGCAGCCGTACAGCGAACACTGAAGCTTTCTTT. Using reference TRBV7-9 and TRBJ1-1 for the parts outside the CDR3, the full variable domain is DTGVSQNPRHKITKRGQNVTFRCDPISEHNRLYWYRQTLGQGPEFLTYFQNEAQLEKSRLLSDRFSAERPKGSFSTLEIQRTEQGDSAMYLCASSRTANTEAFFGQGTRLTVV.

The chain carries TRBV5-8 and TRBJ2-7; D is ambiguous. V shed 2 bases and J shed 5 bases, with 2 bases lying between them. The CDR3 loop spans 10 amino acids. Germline assignment: CDR1 SGHTS and CDR2 YDEGEE. CDR3 residues: CASSFDEQYF. The CDR3 DNA is TGTGCCAGCAGCTTCGACGAGCAGTACTTC.

The chain joins TRBV9 to TRBJ2-1; 7 bases agree with TRBD1. This CDR3 contains 16 residues. Germline V gene sequence: CDR1 SGDLS, CDR2 YYNGEE. V was clipped by 3 bases and J by 7 bases; unmatched bases: 13. The CDR3: CASSAYRGISSNEQFF. The CDR3 bases are TGTGCCAGCAGCGCGTACAGGGGAATATCGAGTAATGAGCAGTTCTTC.

V and J are TRBV6-5 and TRBJ1-1, with 11 bases identical to TRBD1. The CDR3 length is 13 residues. Trimming removed 5 bases from V and 8 bases from J; junction bases left unmatched: 4. From germline, CDR1 is MNHEY and CDR2 SVGAGI. In nucleotides, the CDR3 is TGTGCCAGCAGTCGAGGGACAGGGGGAGAAGCTTTCTTT. This translates into CASSRGTGGEAFF.